The clone carrying this TCR beta chain was detected only a few times. To make TCR beta libraries, researchers used iRepertoire HTBI primers and Arm-PCR of CDR3 regions. TCRdb reprocessed the multiplex PCR reads via MiXCR and lists one record per CDR3 protein. Of roughly 500,000 distinct CDR3 sequences listed, more than 10% were seen once; the top ten hold 8.9%. Germline loops: CDR1 SGHTA, CDR2 FQGNSA. The V and J ends lost 1 base and 6 bases, in that order; junction bases with no gene match: 10. This CDR3 region has 16 residues. Time point denoted: newly diagnosed GD, antithyroid drugs for less than 3 months. PBMC-derived RNA was used for the TCR library. This entry comes from a study of regulatory T cells in long-lasting Graves disease. This same sample was also taken into another study, of T cells in Graves' hyperthyroidism and ophthalmopathy.

This sequence was found in a woman aged 25 to 45 with Graves disease. The genes are TRBV7-2 and TRBJ2-3; 7 bases fit TRBD2. This sample comprised peripheral blood mononuclear cells (PBMCs), obtained at new diagnosis, from a patient treated with antithyroid drugs. DNA for the CDR3: TGTGCCAGCAGCTTAGACATGGGAGGGCCAGCCGATACGCAGTATTTT. Protein sequence: CASSLDMGGPADTQYF.